Each of the 12 T cell receptor beta chains below was sequenced from the same sample in a study of cytomegalovirus exposure and HLA in healthy donors. This PCR relied on a set of 60 Vbeta primers and 13 Jbeta primers. Assay used: immunoSEQ multiplex PCR; TCRdb lists only in-frame clones, some missing. The sample has some 200,000 clones; 70% are singletons. Sequencing was carried out using PBMCs. Every receptor here comes from a middle-aged man in good health and CMV-seropositive.

J is TRBJ2-6 and V is TRBV12-5; weak D call: TRBD1 (6 bases). In germline, CDR1 is LGHNT, CDR2 FRNRAP. Trimming took off 0 bases at V and 0 bases at J, with 15 bases between the two ends. This CDR3 comprises 19 residues. This chain's CDR3 is CASGLVLGTNFSGANVLTF. In nucleotides, the CDR3 is TGTGCTAGTGGTTTGGTACTCGGGACAAATTTCTCTGGGGCCAACGTCCTGACTTTC. The variable domain in full, with the rest retrieved from reference TRBV12-5 and TRBJ2-6, is DARVTQTPRHKVTEMGQEVTMRCQPILGHNTVFWYRQTMMQGLELLAYFRNRAPLDDSGMPKDRFSAEMPDATLATLKIQPSEPRDSAVYFCASGLVLGTNFSGANVLTFGAGSRLTVL.

The rearrangement uses TRBV5-6 and TRBJ1-2; TRBD1 agrees at 7 bases. This CDR3 spans 16 amino acids. The germline CDR1 and CDR2 sequences are SGHDT and YYEEEE. With 1 base clipped from V and 0 bases from J, the junction kept 6 bases outside the gene matches. CDR3 bases: TGTGCCAGCAGCTTGACAGGGGCCCGTTCTAACTATGGCTACACCTTC. Amino acids: CASSLTGARSNYGYTF.

CDR3 bases: TGTGCCAGCACCCGGGAGGGGAGTGGTTCGGATACGCAGTATTTT. Translated: CASTREGSGSDTQYF. The chain carries TRBV2 and TRBJ2-3; the match to TRBD2 covers 8 bases. V lost 7 bases, J lost 6 bases, and 12 bases stayed unmatched. The V gene's germline CDR1 is SNHLY and CDR2 FYNNEI. The CDR3 has 15 amino acids.

The genes are TRBV6-6 and TRBJ1-2; the match to TRBD1 covers 8 bases. The CDR3 sequence is 14 residues long. The J segment lost 5 bases and the V segment lost 2 bases, leaving 4 bases of the junction unmatched. Germline V gene lookup returns CDR1 MNHNY and CDR2 SVGAGI (reference sequence). CDR3: CASSYGTGRYGYTF. The CDR3 bases are TGTGCCAGCAGTTACGGGACAGGCCGGTATGGCTACACCTTC.

As DNA, the CDR3 is TGTGCCAGCAGCTACCCGGGTCAGGGGACCACCGGGGAGCTGTTTTTT. Translating gives CASSYPGQGTTGELFF. The V gene is TRBV6-6, the J gene TRBJ2-2, with D perhaps matching TRBD1 (6 bases). Germline lookup yields CDR1 MNHNY and CDR2 SVGAGI (reference sequence). The CDR3 extends over 16 amino acids. V dropped 6 bases and J dropped 4 bases, with 18 bases sitting between them.

This clone was counted a few times. The rearrangement uses TRBV28 and TRBJ2-7, with D perhaps TRBD2 (5 bases). In germline, CDR1 is MDHEN, CDR2 SYDVKM. The length of the CDR3 is 15 residues. With 2 bases removed from V and 2 bases from J, the gap between germline ends came to 13 bases. The CDR3 DNA reads as TGTGCCAGCAGTTTACTGCTAGCTAGTGCCTACGAGCAGTACTTC. It is translated as CASSLLLASAYEQYF.

The rearrangement links TRBV5-6 to TRBJ2-7, with D possibly TRBD2 on 6 matching bases. V lost 1 base, J lost 0 bases, and 14 bases lay in between. Germline CDR1 SGHDT, CDR2 YYEEEE. CDR3 size: 16 residues. In DNA, the CDR3 is TGTGCCAGCAGCTTGCCACGGAGGGATGACTCCTACGAGCAGTACTTC. It encodes CASSLPRRDDSYEQYF.

The chain employs TRBV12-5 and TRBJ1-1, with TRBD1 identical over 7 bases. This CDR3 region has 13 residues. Unmatched junction bases numbered 6, after V lost 7 bases and J lost 4 bases. Germline CDR1 LGHNT, CDR2 FRNRAP. The CDR3 is CASANRGPTEAFF. The CDR3 region has the DNA TGTGCTAGTGCCAATAGGGGGCCCACTGAAGCTTTCTTT. The variable domain in full, completed from reference TRBV12-5 and TRBJ1-1, reads DARVTQTPRHKVTEMGQEVTMRCQPILGHNTVFWYRQTMMQGLELLAYFRNRAPLDDSGMPKDRFSAEMPDATLATLKIQPSEPRDSAVYFCASANRGPTEAFFGQGTRLTVV.

The chain links TRBV7-9 to TRBJ1-2; the D gene is possibly TRBD1 (5 bases). The CDR3 is 12 amino acids. V lost 4 bases and J lost 4, with 7 bases in between. Germline V gene lookup returns CDR1 SEHNR and CDR2 FQNEAQ (reference sequence). The DNA of the CDR3 is TGTGCCAGCAGCTCAGGGCCCTATGGCTACACCTTC. Translated, it gives CASSSGPYGYTF.

This clone appeared once. A junction end diverges from the germline sequence, so it may reflect a read error. The V and J genes are TRBV4-2 and TRBJ2-2; the match to TRBD1 covers 10 bases. This CDR3 region has 20 residues. In germline, CDR1 is LGHNA, CDR2 YNFKEQ. CDR3 sequence (DNA): TGTGCCAGCAGCCAAGATCGGCGGGTAATGGGACAGGGGAACACCGAGGAGCTGTTTTTT. Translation: CASSQDRRVMGQGNTEELFF.

The chain couples TRBV5-6 to TRBJ2-6; TRBD2 matches 10 bases. Germline loops: CDR1 SGHDT, CDR2 YYEEEE. The CDR3 sequence is 16 residues long. V was clipped by 3 bases and J by 3 bases; unmatched bases: 3. CDR3 sequence reads: CASSSGLASGANVLTF. In nucleotides, the CDR3 is TGTGCCAGCAGCTCGGGACTAGCGAGTGGGGCCAACGTCCTGACTTTC. Filled out from reference TRBV5-6 and TRBJ2-6, the complete variable domain reads DAGVTQSPTHLIKTRGQQVTLRCSPKSGHDTVSWYQQALGQGPQFIFQYYEEEERQRGNFPDRFSGHQFPNYSSELNVNALLLGDSALYLCASSSGLASGANVLTFGAGSRLTVL.

V and J are TRBV5-4 and TRBJ1-1; D gene unclear. The V gene lost 2 bases and the J gene lost 1 base, with 9 bases spanning the gap. This CDR3 has 14 residues. Germline values: CDR1 SGHNT, CDR2 YYREEE (reference sequence). For the CDR3, the DNA is TGTGCCAGCAGCTTAGACGGAGGGAACACTGAAGCTTTCTTT. As protein: CASSLDGGNTEAFF.